This T cell receptor beta chain derives from a study of post-analysis software for immune sequencing data. About the study: In terms of disease course, relapsing-remitting, secondary progressive and progressive-relapsing multiple sclerosis were included.

The CDR3 loop spans 13 amino acids. V dropped 5 bases and J dropped 5 bases, with 10 bases sitting between them. From germline, CDR1 is LGHDT and CDR2 YNNKEL (reference sequence). There are a few counts of this clonotype. What it binds is unknown. The authors incorporated unique molecular identifiers into the TCR beta cDNA libraries. TCRdb analysed the PCR reads with MiXCR anew, one entry per CDR3 protein. The sample records under 200,000 distinct CDR3 sequences, about 37% being singletons. Study-wide results and caveats: Multiple sclerosis patients showed significantly lower normalized Chao1 diversity than controls did. By F measure, strong co-clustering occurred among samples prepared in the same batch. With TRBV5-6, TRBV5-1 and TRBV20-1 included, roughly five TRBV segments were more frequent in patients than in controls.

This clonotype was sampled from a girl aged 5 to 17 with multiple sclerosis. The material sequenced was blood, taken after autologous hematopoietic stem cell transplantation. The chain recombines TRBV3-1 with TRBJ1-5; no reliable D call. CDR3 bases: TGTGCCAGCAGCTTAGGGCGAGATCAGCCCCAGCATTTT. It codes for CASSLGRDQPQHF.